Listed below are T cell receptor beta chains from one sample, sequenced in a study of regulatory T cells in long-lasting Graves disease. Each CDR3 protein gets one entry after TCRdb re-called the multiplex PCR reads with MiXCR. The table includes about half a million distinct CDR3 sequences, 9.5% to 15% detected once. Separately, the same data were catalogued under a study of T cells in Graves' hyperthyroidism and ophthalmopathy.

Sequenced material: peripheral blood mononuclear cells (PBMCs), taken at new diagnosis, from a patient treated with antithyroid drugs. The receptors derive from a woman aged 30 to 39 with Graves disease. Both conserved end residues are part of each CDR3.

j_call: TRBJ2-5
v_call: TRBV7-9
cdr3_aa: CASSFLDMNKGIFQYF

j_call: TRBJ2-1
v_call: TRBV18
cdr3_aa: CASSPTQGIGEQFF

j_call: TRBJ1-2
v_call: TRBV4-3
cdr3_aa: CASSRDRVAGYTF

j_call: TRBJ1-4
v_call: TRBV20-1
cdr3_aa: CSAKKDSGGKLFF

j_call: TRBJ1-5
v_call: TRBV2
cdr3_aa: CASSEWENSNQPQHF

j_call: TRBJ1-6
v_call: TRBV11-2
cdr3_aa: CASSLAPTGRSPLHF

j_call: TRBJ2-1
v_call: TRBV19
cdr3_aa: CASSIGGTGRYNEQFF

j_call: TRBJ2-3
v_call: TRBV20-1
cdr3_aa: CSASDRRRTDTQYF

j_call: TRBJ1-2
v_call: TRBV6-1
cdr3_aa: CASRQGWRLSYTF

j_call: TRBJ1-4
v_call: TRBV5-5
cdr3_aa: CASSLPGDLKEKLFF

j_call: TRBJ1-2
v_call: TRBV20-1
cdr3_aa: CSARDLRGLQRNYGYTF

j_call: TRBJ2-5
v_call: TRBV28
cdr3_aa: CASSSPGQGAKETQYF

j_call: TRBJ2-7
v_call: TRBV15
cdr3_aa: CATSREPTGSAYEQYF

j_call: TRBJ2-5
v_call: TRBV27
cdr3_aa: CASSLGSTGTQYF

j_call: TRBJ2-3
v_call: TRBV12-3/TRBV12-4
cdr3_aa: CASSLRLLAMKNTDTQYF

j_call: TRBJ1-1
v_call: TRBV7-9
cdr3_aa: CASSPGTGDSGANAEAFF

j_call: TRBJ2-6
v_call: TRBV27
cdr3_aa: CASSPQFSGANVLTF

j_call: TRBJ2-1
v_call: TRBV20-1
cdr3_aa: CSAVRTSGGLFF

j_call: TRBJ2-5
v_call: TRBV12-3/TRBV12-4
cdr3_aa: CASSSWGQETQYF

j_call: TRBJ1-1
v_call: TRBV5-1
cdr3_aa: CASSFFGQGVSTEAFF

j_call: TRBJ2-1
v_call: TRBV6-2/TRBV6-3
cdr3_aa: CASSAHPADTTDNEQFF

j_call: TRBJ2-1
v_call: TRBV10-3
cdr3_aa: CAISDTVAKYNEQFF

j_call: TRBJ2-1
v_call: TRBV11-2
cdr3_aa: CASSLIEEQFF

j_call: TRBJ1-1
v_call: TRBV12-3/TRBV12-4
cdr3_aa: CASSLRQGLTGAFF

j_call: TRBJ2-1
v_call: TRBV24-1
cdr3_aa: CATSDPTGTGGNNEQFF

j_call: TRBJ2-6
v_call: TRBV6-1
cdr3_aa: CASSVIYRGSPSGANVLTF

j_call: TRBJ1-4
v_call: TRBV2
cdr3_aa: CASSAGTASEKLFF

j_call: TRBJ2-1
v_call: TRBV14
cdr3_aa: CASSPWTSWYEQFF

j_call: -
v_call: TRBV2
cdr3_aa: CASSEDRTGSSYEQYF

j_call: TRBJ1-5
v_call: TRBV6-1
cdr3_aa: CASSVGGPNSNQPQHF

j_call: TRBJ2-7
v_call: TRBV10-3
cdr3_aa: CAISESELAGVGSYEQYF

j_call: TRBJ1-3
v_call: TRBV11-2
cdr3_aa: CASTHRAGGNTIYF

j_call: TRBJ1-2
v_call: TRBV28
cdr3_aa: CASSFLDGAAFGYTF

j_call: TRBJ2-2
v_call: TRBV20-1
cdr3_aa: CSARDQSGAGHTGELFF

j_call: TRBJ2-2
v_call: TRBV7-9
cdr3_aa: CASSSTPNTGELFF

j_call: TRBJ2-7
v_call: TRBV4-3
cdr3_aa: CASSRLTGTRYEQYF

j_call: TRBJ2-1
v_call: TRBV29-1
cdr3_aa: CSVDGPGNNEQFF

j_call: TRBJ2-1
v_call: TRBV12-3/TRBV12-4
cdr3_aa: CASSLREYNEQFF

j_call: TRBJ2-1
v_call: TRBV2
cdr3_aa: CASSEVLGQFF

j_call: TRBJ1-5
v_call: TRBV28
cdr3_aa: CASNREHNQPQHF

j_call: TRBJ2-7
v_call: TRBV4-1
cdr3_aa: CASSPVTGHIISYEQYF

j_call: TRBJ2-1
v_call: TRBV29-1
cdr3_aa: CSVEDFGGERNEQFF

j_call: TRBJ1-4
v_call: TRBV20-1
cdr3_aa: CSAAPSGESEKLFF

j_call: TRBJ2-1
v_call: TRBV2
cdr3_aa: CASSDSGIYNEQFF

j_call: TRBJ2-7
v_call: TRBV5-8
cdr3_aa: CASVGTGWDYEQYF

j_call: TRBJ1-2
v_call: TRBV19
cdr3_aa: CASSEGHRNNYGYTF

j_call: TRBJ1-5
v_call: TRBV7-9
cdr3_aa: CASSWGENQPQHF

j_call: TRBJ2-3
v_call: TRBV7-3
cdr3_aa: CASSLKGLAGEPDTQYF

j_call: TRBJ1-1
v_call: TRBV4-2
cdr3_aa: CASSQAPFRQVGTEAFF

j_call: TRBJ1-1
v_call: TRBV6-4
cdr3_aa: CASSWTDMNTEAFF

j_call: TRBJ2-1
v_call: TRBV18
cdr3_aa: CASSPYVSSGNYNEQFF

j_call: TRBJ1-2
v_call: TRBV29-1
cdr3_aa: CSVARGGGRTASNYGYTF

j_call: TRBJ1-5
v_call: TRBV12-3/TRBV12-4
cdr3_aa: CASSSRVHQPQHF

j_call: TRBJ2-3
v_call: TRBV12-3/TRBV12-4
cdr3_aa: CASSLAGASAGPDTQYF

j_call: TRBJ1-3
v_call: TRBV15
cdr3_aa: CATRYTGTGSGNTIYF

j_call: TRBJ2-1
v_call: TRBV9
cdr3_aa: CASSLDAYNEQFF

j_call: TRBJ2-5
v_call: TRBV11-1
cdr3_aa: CASARDRSQETQYF

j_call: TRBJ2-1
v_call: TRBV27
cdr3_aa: CASSSLAGLKKDEQFF

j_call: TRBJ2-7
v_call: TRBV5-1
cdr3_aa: CASSPGQRTYEQYF